A selection of T cell receptor beta chains follows, all from one sample in a study of blood T cells in healthy people across ages. Each CDR3 protein is one row after TCRdb ran MiXCR on the 5' RACE reads. The sample yields 1.5 million to 2 million distinct CDR3 sequences, around half seen once. The sample comprised blood. Every receptor here comes from a woman in her forties in good health. Both conserved end residues are part of each CDR3. Each record gives: J gene, V gene, D gene, clone size, CDR3 DNA, CDR3 protein. The D gene is left open where the match is weak. Only some rows state a clone size, as once, few, many or a class for expanded clones.

TRBJ2-7,TRBV12-5,-,-,TGTGCTAGCGGTTCGGAGGGTCAGCGGTACGAGCAGTACTTC,CASGSEGQRYEQYF
TRBJ2-7,TRBV29-1,TRBD1,-,TGCAGCGTTATTTCCGGGACAGGAGCCTACGAGCAGTACTTC,CSVISGTGAYEQYF
TRBJ2-3,TRBV7-9,-,-,TGTGCTACGTCCTGGGGAGCTAGCACAGATACGCAGTATTTT,CATSWGASTDTQYF
TRBJ1-2,TRBV7-9,-,-,TGTGCCAGCAGCTTAGCTCCGGGACTACTAAACTATGGCTACACCTTC,CASSLAPGLLNYGYTF
TRBJ1-2,TRBV4-3,-,-,TGCGCCAGCAGCCAAGATTTGGGCACCGGAGGCTATGGCTACATCTTC,CASSQDLGTGGYGYIF
TRBJ1-1,TRBV6-5,-,-,TGTGCCAGCAAATTGGGCGCACACAGGAACACTGAAGCTTTCTTT,CASKLGAHRNTEAFF
TRBJ1-2,TRBV14,-,-,TGTGCCAGCAGCCAAGGAGCCTCTGGACGGAACTATGGCTACACCTTC,CASSQGASGRNYGYTF
TRBJ1-5,TRBV15,-,-,TGTGCCACCAGCAGAGTGGACCGCAGCAATCAGCCCCAGCATTTT,CATSRVDRSNQPQHF
TRBJ2-7,TRBV20-1,-,-,TGCAGTGCCAAGGCCAGTCCCTCCTACGAGCAGTACTTC,CSAKASPSYEQYF
TRBJ1-1,TRBV5-1,-,-,TGCGCCAGCAGCTTGGAGCAGTTCACTGAAGCTTTCTTT,CASSLEQFTEAFF
TRBJ2-7,TRBV5-1,-,-,TGCGCCAGCAGCTCAACAGAGATCCAGTACTTC,CASSSTEIQYF
TRBJ2-4,TRBV4-2,-,few,TGTGCCAGCACCCCCGGGGTGAACAAAAACATTCAGTACTTC,CASTPGVNKNIQYF
TRBJ2-1,TRBV3-1,-,-,TGTGCCAGCAGCCAAGAGGATTCGGGTAAATTTTCCTACAATGAGCAGTTCTTC,CASSQEDSGKFSYNEQFF